The clone carrying this TCR beta chain is deemed medium-sized by its frequency. What it binds is not known. The read falls 3 residues short of the CDR3 end, and the missing part is taken from the germline J gene. The sample belongs to a study of T cells in women clearing cervical HPV infection. Study background: Case blood was drawn when the lesion was first found; control blood after infection became undetectable. Findings and caveats of the study: Repertoire richness, not evenness, was significantly elevated in CIN3+ cases versus controls. Unknown T-cell numbers per sample may underlie the richness differences.

Here immunoSEQ multiplex PCR was the method, and the copy in TCRdb shows in-frame clones only, minus some. Recorded for this sample: about 28,000 clones. Per the germline V gene, CDR1 is SGHNT and CDR2 is YENEEA. The length of the CDR3 is 15 residues. J gave up 9 bases and V 4 bases, and 6 bases lay outside the gene matches. The sequence was collected from a woman between 18 and 69 years old with a cervical HPV16 infection that either progressed to CIN3+ or cleared (not recorded which). Sequenced input: blood buffy coat. The V and J genes are TRBV11-3 and TRBJ2-1, with 13 bases fitting TRBD2. The CDR3 loop is CASSSPGLAGTEQFF. The sequenced CDR3 bases are TGTGCCAGCAGCTCCCCGGGACTAGCGGGGACTGAG.